This T cell receptor beta chain stems from a study of blood T cells in healthy people across ages. At the level of the study: The capture of about one barcoded beta molecule per two T cells was achieved by template switching. Study observations and caveats: Changes in expanded clonotypes were possibly confounded, as the CMV status of donors was unknown.

Note on this clonotype: Its antigen is undetermined.

Each sample gave at least 6.5 million isolated PBMCs. Together with a sample-barcoded 5' primer, a J-beta primer mix was included in a second PCR lasting about 7 to 11 cycles. Each TCR beta cDNA got a 12-nucleotide random molecular identifier. TCRdb fed the 5' RACE reads into MiXCR, producing one record per CDR3 protein. The sample has some 1.5 million distinct CDR3 sequences, roughly 27% seen once; the top ten hold 7.7%. The CDR3 has 13 residues. The germline gives CDR1 KGHDR, CDR2 SFDVKD. V was cut by 3 bases and J by 8 bases, with 10 bases left in between. This rearrangement joins TRBV24-1 to TRBJ2-1, with D maybe TRBD1 (5 bases). This sequence originates from a woman aged 25-40 years in good health. Input material: blood. In DNA, the CDR3 is TGTGCCACCAGTGATCCCAGGGTAGATGAGCAGTTCTTC. Translated, it gives CATSDPRVDEQFF.